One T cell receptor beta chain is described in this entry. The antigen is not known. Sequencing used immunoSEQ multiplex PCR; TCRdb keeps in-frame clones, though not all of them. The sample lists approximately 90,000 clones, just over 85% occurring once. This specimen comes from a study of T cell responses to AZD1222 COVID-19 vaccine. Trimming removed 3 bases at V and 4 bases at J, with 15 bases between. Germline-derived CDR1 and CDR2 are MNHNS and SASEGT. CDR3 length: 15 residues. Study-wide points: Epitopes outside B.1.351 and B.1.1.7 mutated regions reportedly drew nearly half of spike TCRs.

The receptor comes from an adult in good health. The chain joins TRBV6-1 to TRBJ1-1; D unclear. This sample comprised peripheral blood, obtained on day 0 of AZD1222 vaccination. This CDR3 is CASSEWAGSGTEAFF. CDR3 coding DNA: TGTGCCAGCAGTGAGTGGGCAGGCTCGGGCACTGAAGCTTTCTTT.